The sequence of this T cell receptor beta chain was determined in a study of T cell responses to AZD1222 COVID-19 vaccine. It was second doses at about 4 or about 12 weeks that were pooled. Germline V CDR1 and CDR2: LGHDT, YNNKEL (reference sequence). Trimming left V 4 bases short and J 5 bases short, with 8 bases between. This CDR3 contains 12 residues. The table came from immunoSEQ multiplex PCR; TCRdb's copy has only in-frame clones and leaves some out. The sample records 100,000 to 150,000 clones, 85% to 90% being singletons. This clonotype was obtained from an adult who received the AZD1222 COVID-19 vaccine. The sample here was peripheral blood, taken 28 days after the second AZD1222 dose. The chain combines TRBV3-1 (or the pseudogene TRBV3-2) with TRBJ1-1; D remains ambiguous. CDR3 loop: CASSPGLTEAFF. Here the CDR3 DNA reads TGTGCCAGCAGCCCGGGTTTGACTGAAGCTTTCTTT.